The 14 T cell receptor beta chains below all came from one sample that was sequenced in a study of blood T cells in healthy people across ages. Alongside a J-beta primer mix, a sample-barcoded 5' primer served in a second PCR lasting about 7 to 11 cycles. TCRdb re-analysed the 5' RACE reads in MiXCR, keeping a single row per CDR3 protein. Altogether hundreds of thousands of distinct CDR3 sequences are present, about 48% being singletons, with the ten largest covering roughly 40%. The specimen sequenced was blood. The receptors originated from a man older than 75 in good health.

The chain has TRBV6-1 and TRBJ2-4; 13 bases map to TRBD2. CDR3 size: 20 residues. V was clipped by 3 bases and J by 2 bases; unmatched bases: 13. Germline assignment: CDR1 MNHNS and CDR2 SASEGT. The CDR3, as DNA: TGTGCCAGCAGTGAGCGGACTAGCGGGAGTATCGGGGTAACCAAAAACATTCAGTACTTC. It specifies CASSERTSGSIGVTKNIQYF.

V and J are TRBV5-1 and TRBJ2-1, with D perhaps TRBD2 (5 bases). V was shortened by 0 bases and J by 9 bases, with 13 bases between the two germline ends. This CDR3 is 14 amino acids long. CDR1 is SGHRS, CDR2 YFSETQ, per germline. The CDR3, as DNA: TGCGCCAGCAGCTTGGTGCCGGGGTCAGCTGAGCAGTTCTTC. It yields the protein CASSLVPGSAEQFF.

This chain connects TRBV7-8 to TRBJ2-5; D is ambiguous. The CDR3 totals 12 residues. The germline gives CDR1 SGHVS, CDR2 FQNEAQ. V lost 5 bases and J 14 bases, leaving 18 bases between the germline ends. CDR3 amino acids: CASSSPGRLSYF. The CDR3 DNA follows: TGTGCCAGCAGCAGCCCCGGGCGACTGTCCTACTTC.

This clonotype was seen a handful of times. The V gene is TRBV29-1, the J gene TRBJ2-1; possibly TRBD2 for D (6 bases). CDR1 and CDR2 from the germline V gene are SQVTM and ANQGSEA. V gave up 8 bases and J gave up 9 bases, with 17 bases separating them. The CDR3 consists of 12 residues. The CDR3: CSLLGGPGEQFF. DNA for the CDR3: TGCAGCCTCCTGGGGGGTCCAGGTGAGCAGTTCTTC.

The chain is built from TRBV18 and TRBJ2-1; 7 positions agree with TRBD1. Losses at the gene ends were 3 bases for V and 0 bases for J; bases not matched to a gene: 2. This CDR3 spans 15 amino acids. Germline CDR1 reads KGHSH; CDR2 reads LQKENI. CDR3 nucleotide sequence: TGTGCCAGCTCACCCGGACAGGCCTCCTACAATGAGCAGTTCTTC. Protein: CASSPGQASYNEQFF.

This clonotype was seen just once. The genes are TRBV20-1 and TRBJ2-5; D is unresolved. Germline V CDR1 and CDR2: DFQATT, SNEGSKA (reference sequence). CDR3 length: 15 residues. V was clipped by 0 bases and J by 11 bases, with 22 bases between them. CDR3 sequence reads: CSARDGSNSPYVQYF. CDR3 bases: TGCAGTGCTAGAGACGGTAGCAATTCCCCCTACGTGCAGTACTTC.

J is TRBJ2-1 and V is TRBV12-3 or TRBV12-4, with TRBD2 matching 7 bases. This CDR3 has 17 amino acids. With 7 bases clipped from V and 2 bases from J, the junction kept 14 bases outside the gene matches. This CDR3 is CASKPGPGSGAYNEQFF. The CDR3, as DNA: TGTGCCAGCAAGCCCGGGCCGGGGAGCGGGGCCTACAATGAGCAGTTCTTC.

As to this clonotype: One end of the junction varies from germline; a read error may be responsible. This rearrangement joins TRBV7-9 to TRBJ1-2; D remains ambiguous. The CDR3 is 12 amino acids. Germline CDR1 SEHNR, CDR2 FQNEAQ (reference sequence). This chain's CDR3 is CVVRKANYGYTF. The DNA for the CDR3 is TGCGTTGTCCGAAAAGCTAACTATGGCTACACCTTC.

The chain is built from TRBV29-1 and TRBJ2-3; the D gene is possibly TRBD2 (5 bases). The length of the CDR3 is 13 residues. Germline CDR1 and CDR2: SQVTM and ANQGSEA. V lost 4 bases to trimming and J lost 14 bases, with 22 bases between them. CDR3 sequence reads: CSVVTEGARYAYF. DNA for the CDR3: TGCAGCGTTGTAACCGAGGGAGCCAGATACGCGTATTTT.

A few counts support this clonotype. This rearrangement joins TRBV10-3 to TRBJ2-1; 7 nucleotides line up with TRBD2. Per the germline V gene, CDR1 is ENHRY and CDR2 is SYGVKD. There are 14 residues in the CDR3. J lost 9 bases, V lost 4 bases, and 9 bases had no gene match. CDR3 DNA sequence: TGTGCCATCAGTGGTTCTACTAGCGCGGGTGAGCAGTTCTTC. Protein product: CAISGSTSAGEQFF.

The chain is built from TRBV18 and TRBJ2-5; 12 nucleotides match TRBD2. The CDR3 extends over 13 amino acids. Losses at the gene ends were 8 bases for V and 3 bases for J; bases not matched to a gene: 1. Germline V CDR1 and CDR2: KGHSH, LQKENI. This chain's CDR3 is CASRLAGEETQYF. Written as DNA, the CDR3 is TGTGCCAGCCGACTAGCGGGAGAAGAGACCCAGTACTTC.

The V gene is TRBV7-9, the J gene TRBJ2-4; either TRBD1 or TRBD2 may supply D (5 bases each). Germline V lookup: CDR1 SEHNR, CDR2 FQNEAQ (reference sequence). The CDR3 runs 13 residues. Trimming left V 5 bases short and J 4 bases short, with 9 bases between. The CDR3 DNA sequence: TGTGCCAGCAGCCCGTGGGGGAAAAACATTCAGTACTTC. It is translated as CASSPWGKNIQYF.

As concerns this clonotype: This clone may be a read error of a much larger clone one base away. The chain uses TRBV7-8 and TRBJ2-5, with 7 bases that match TRBD2. Losses at the gene ends were 4 bases for V and 11 bases for J; bases not matched to a gene: 13. From germline, CDR1 is SGHVS and CDR2 FQNEAQ. This CDR3 region has 14 residues. CDR3 residues: CASSSTATGGEQYF. In DNA form, the CDR3 reads TGTGCCAGCAGCTCAACAGCTACGGGGGGTGAGCAGTACTTC.

This clonotype was counted once. This chain connects TRBV7-9 to TRBJ2-7; 10 bases map to TRBD2. Germline values: CDR1 SEHNR, CDR2 FQNEAQ (reference sequence). The CDR3 is made up of 19 amino acids. The V segment lost 5 bases and the J segment 6 bases; nucleotides outside the gene matches: 22. The CDR3 DNA reads TGTGCCAGCAGCCCAAGGGTCGGGGGCATGAGCGGGAGGGCCTCCGAGCAGTACTTC. Translation: CASSPRVGGMSGRASEQYF.